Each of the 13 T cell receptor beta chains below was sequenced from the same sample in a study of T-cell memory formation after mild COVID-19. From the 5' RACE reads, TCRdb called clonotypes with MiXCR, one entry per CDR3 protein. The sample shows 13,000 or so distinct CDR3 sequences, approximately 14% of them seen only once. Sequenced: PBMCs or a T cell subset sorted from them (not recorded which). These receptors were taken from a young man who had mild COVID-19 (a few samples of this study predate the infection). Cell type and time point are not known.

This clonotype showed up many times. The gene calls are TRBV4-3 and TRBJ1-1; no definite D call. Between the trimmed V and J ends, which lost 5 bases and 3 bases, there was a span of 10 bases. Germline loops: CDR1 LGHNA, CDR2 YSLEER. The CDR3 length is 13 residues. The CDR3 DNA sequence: TGCGCCAGCAGCAAGGGAGTGGACACTGAAGCTTTCTTT. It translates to CASSKGVDTEAFF.

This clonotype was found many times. In DNA form, the CDR3 reads TGTGCCACCAGCGCCGGGACAGCTCTATGGGGCTACACCTTC. Translated, it gives CATSAGTALWGYTF. The rearrangement uses TRBV15 and TRBJ1-2; TRBD1 matches 7 bases. CDR3 length equals 14 residues. CDR1 is LNHNV, CDR2 YYDKDF, per germline (reference sequence). The junction had 11 bases not matched to a gene; V was cut back by 5 bases and J by 8 bases.

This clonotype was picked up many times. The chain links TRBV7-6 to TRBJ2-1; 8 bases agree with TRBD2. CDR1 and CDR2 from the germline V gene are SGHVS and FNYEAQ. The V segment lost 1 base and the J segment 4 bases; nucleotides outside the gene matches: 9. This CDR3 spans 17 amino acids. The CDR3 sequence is CASSLGSSSGWYNEQFF. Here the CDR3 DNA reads TGTGCCAGCAGCTTAGGGTCCTCTAGCGGGTGGTACAATGAGCAGTTCTTC.

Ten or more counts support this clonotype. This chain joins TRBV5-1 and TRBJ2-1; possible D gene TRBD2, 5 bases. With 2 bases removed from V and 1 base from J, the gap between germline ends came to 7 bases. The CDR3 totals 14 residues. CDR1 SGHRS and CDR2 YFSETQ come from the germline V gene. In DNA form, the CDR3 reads TGCGCCAGCAGCTTCCGGGGTTCCTACAATGAGCAGTTCTTC. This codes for CASSFRGSYNEQFF.

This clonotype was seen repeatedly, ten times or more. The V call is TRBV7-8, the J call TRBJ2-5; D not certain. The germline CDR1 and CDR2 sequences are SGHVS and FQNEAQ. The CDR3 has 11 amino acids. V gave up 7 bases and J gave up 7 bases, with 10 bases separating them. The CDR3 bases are TGTGCCAGCACCAAATCGGGGACCCAGTACTTC. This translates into CASTKSGTQYF.

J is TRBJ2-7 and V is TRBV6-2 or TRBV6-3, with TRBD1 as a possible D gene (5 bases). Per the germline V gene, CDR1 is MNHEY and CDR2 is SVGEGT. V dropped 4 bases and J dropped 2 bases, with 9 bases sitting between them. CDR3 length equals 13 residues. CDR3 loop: CASSSGPPYEQYF. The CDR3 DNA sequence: TGTGCCAGCAGTTCAGGGCCCCCCTACGAGCAGTACTTC.

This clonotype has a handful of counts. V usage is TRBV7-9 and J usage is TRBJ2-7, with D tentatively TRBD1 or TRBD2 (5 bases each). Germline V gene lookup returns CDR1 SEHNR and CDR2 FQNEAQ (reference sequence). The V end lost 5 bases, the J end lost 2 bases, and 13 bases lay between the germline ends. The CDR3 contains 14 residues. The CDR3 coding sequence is TGTGCCAGCAGCGCGGCCGGGACCCCCTACGAGCAGTACGTC. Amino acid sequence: CASSAAGTPYEQYV.

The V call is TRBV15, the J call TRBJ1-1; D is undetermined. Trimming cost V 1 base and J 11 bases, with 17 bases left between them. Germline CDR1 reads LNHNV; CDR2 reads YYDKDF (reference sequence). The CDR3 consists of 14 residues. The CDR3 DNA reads TGTGCCACCAGCAGAGGGGCCCCAAGAACTTCGGCTTTCTTT. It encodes CATSRGAPRTSAFF.

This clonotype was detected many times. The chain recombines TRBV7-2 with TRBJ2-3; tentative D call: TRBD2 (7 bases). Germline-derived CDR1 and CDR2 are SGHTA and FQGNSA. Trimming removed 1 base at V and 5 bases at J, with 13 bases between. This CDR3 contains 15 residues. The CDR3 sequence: CASSLVGGAKDTQYF. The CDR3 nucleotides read TGTGCCAGCAGCTTAGTAGGGGGGGCCAAAGATACGCAGTATTTT.

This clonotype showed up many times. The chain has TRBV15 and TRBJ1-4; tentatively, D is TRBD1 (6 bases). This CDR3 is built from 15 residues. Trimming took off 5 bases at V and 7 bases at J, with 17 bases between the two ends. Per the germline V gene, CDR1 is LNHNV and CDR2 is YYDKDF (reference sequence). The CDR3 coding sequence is TGTGCCACCAGCCCTCAGCCCCGAGGGGGTGAAAAACTGTTTTTT. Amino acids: CATSPQPRGGEKLFF. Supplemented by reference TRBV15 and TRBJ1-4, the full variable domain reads DAMVIQNPRYQVTQFGKPVTLSCSQTLNHNVMYWYQQKSSQAPKLLFHYYDKDFNNEADTPDNFQSRRPNTSFCFLDIRSPGLGDTAMYLCATSPQPRGGEKLFFGSGTQLSVL.

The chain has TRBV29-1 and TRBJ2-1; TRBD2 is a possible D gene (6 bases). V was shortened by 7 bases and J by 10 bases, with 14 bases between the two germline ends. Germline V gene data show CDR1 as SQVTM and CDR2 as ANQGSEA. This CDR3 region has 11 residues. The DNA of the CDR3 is TGCAGCGCCCAGACCGGGAGAGAGCAGTTCTTC. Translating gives CSAQTGREQFF.

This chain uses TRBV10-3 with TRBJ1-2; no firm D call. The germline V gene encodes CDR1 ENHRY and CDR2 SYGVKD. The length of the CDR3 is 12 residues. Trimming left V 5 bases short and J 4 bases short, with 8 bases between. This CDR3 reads CAISSRGYGYTF. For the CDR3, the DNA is TGTGCCATCAGTAGTCGTGGCTATGGCTACACCTTC.

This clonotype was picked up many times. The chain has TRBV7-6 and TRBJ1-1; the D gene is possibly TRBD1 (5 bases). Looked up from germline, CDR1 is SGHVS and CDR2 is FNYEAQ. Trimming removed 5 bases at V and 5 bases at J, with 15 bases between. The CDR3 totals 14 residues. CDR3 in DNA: TGTGCCAGCAGCCCTTATATTGAGGGGACTGAAGCTTTCTTT. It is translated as CASSPYIEGTEAFF.